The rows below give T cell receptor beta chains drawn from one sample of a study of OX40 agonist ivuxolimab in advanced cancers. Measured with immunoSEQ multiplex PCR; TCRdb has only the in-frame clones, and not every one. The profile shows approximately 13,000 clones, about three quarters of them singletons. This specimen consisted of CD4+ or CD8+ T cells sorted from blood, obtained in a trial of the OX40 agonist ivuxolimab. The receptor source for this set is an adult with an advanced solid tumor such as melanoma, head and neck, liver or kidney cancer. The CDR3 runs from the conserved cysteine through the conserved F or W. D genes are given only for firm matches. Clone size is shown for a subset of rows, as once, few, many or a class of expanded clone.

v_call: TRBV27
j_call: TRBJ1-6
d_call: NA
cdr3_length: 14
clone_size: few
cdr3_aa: CASRVGTGNSPLHF
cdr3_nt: TGTGCCAGCAGGGTGGGGACGGGGAATTCACCCCTCCACTTT

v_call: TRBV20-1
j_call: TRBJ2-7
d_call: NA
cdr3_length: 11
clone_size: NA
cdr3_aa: CSARIEYEQYF
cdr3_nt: TGCAGTGCTCGGATTGAGTACGAGCAGTACTTC

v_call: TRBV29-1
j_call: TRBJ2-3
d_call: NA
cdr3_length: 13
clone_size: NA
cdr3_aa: CSVGRGTTDTQYF
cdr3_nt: TGCAGCGTAGGGCGGGGCACCACAGATACGCAGTATTTT

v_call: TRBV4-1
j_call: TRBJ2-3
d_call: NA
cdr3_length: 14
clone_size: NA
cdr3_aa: CASSQVLVYDTQYF
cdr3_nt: TGCGCCAGCAGCCAAGTCCTAGTTTACGATACGCAGTATTTT

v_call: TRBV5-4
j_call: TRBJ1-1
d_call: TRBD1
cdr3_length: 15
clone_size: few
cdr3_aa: CASSTDRGGNTEAFF
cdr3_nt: TGTGCCAGCAGCACAGACAGGGGGGGGAACACTGAAGCTTTCTTT

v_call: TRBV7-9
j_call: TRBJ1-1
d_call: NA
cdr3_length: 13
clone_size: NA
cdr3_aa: CASSLQGTTEAFF
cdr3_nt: TGTGCCAGCAGCTTACAGGGGACTACTGAAGCTTTCTTT

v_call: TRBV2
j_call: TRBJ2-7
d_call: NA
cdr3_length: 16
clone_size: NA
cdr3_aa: CASSEASGGPGYEQYF
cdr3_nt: TGTGCCAGCAGTGAAGCGTCGGGGGGCCCTGGATACGAGCAGTACTTC

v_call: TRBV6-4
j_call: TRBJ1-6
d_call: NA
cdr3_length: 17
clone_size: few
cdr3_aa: CASSLINRSSYNSPLHF
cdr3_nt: TGTGCCAGCAGTCTCATTAACAGGAGCTCCTATAATTCACCCCTCCACTTT

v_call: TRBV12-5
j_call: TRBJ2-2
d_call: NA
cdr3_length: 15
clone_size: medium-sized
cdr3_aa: CASGLGGSNTGELFF
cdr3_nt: TGTGCTAGTGGTTTGGGGGGCTCGAACACCGGGGAGCTGTTTTTT

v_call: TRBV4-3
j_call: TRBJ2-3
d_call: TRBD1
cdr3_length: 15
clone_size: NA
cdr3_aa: CASSRGTGGTDTQYF
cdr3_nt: TGCGCCAGCAGCCGAGGGACAGGGGGTACAGATACGCAGTATTTT